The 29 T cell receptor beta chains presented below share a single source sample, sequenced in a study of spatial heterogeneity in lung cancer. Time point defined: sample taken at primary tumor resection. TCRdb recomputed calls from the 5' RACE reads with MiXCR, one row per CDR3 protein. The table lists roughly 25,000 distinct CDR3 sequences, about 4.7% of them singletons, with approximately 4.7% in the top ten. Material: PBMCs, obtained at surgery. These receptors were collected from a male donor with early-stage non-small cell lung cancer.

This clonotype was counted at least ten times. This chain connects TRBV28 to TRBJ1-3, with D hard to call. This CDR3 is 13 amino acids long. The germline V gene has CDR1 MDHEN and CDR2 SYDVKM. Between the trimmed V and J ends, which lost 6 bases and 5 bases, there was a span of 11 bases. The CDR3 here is CASSPSGRNTIYF. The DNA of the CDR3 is TGTGCCAGCAGCCCCTCCGGACGAAACACCATATATTTT.

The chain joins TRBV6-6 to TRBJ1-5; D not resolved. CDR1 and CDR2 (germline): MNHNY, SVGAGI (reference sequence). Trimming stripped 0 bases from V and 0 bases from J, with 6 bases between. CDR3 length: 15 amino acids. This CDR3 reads CASSYSMASNQPQHF. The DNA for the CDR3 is TGTGCCAGCAGTTACTCGATGGCTAGCAATCAGCCCCAGCATTTT.

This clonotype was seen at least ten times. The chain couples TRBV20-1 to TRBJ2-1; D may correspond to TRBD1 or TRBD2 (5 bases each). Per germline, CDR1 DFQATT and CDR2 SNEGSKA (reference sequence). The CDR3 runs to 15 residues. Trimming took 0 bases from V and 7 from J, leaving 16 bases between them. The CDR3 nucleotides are TGCAGTGCTAGAGACTGGCGCCAATGGGGGAATGAGCAGTTCTTC. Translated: CSARDWRQWGNEQFF.

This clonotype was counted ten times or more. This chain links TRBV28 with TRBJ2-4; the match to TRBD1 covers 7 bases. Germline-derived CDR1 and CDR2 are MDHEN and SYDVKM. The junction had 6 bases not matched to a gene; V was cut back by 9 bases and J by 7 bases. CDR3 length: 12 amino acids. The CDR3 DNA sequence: TGTGCCAGTACCCGGGACAGCAACATTCAGTACTTC. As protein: CASTRDSNIQYF.

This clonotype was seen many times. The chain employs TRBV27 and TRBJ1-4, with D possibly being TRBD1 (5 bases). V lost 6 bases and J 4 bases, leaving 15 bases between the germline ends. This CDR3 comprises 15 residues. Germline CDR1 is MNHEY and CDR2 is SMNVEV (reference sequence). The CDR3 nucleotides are TGTGCCAGCAGGGGGGTGGCTACCGATAATGAAAAACTGTTTTTT. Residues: CASRGVATDNEKLFF.

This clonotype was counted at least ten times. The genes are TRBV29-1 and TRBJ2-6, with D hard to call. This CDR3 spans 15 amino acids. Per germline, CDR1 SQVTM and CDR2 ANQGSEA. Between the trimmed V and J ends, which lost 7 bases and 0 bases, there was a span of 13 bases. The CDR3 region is CSAQTDSSGANVLTF. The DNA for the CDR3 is TGCAGCGCACAGACTGATAGCTCTGGGGCCAACGTCCTGACTTTC. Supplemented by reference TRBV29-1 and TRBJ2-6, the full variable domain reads SAVISQKPSRDICQRGTSLTIQCQVDSQVTMMFWYRQQPGQSLTLIATANQGSEATYESGFVIDKFPISRPNLTFSTLTVSNMSPEDSSIYLCSAQTDSSGANVLTFGAGSRLTVL.

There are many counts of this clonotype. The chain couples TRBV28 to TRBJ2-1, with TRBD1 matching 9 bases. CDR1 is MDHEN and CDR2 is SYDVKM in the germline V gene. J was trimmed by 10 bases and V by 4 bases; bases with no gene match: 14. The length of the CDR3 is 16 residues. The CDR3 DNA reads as TGTGCCAGCAGTTCAGAAATGGGACAGGGATCTATAGAGCAGTTCTTC. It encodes CASSSEMGQGSIEQFF.

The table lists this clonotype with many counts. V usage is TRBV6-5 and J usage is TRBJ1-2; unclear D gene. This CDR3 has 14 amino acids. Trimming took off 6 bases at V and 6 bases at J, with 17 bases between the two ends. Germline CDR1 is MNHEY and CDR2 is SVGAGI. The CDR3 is CASRDQRGTHGYTF. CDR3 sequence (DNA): TGTGCCAGCAGAGACCAACGGGGAACCCATGGCTACACCTTC.

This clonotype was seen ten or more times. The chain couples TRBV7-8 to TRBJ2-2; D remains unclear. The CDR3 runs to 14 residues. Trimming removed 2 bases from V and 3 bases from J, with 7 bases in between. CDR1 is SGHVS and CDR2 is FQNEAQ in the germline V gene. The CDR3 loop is CASSLYPDTGELFF. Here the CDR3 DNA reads TGTGCCAGCAGCTTATATCCGGACACCGGGGAGCTGTTTTTT. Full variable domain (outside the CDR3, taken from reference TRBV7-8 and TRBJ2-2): GAGVSQSPRYKVAKRGQDVALRCDPISGHVSLFWYQQALGQGPEFLTYFQNEAQLDKSGLPSDRFFAERPEGSVSTLKIQRTQQEDSAVYLCASSLYPDTGELFFGEGSRLTVL.

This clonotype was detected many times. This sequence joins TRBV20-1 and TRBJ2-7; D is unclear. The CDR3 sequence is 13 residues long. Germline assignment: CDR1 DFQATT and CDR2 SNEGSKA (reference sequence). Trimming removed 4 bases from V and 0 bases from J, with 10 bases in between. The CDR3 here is CSATRAPSYEQYF. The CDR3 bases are TGCAGTGCTACCCGGGCACCCTCCTACGAGCAGTACTTC.

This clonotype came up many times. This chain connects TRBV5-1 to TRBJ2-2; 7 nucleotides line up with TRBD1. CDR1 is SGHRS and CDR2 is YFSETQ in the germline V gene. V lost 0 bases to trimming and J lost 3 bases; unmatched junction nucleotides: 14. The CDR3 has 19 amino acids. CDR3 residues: CASSLAIRLAGGYTGELFF. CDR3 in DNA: TGCGCCAGCAGCTTGGCCATCCGTCTGGCAGGGGGATACACCGGGGAGCTGTTTTTT.

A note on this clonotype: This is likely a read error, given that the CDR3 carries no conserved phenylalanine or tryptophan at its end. DNA for the CDR3: TGCAGTGCTAGCAAGACTAGCGGGGGGACAGATACGCAGTATTTA. Translation: CSASKTSGGTDTQYL. The chain joins TRBV20-1 to TRBJ2-3, with 13 bases lining up with TRBD2. Germline trimming cut 3 bases from V and 3 bases from J; bases unmatched to any gene: 3. The length of the CDR3 is 15 residues. CDR1 and CDR2 (germline): DFQATT, SNEGSKA (reference sequence).

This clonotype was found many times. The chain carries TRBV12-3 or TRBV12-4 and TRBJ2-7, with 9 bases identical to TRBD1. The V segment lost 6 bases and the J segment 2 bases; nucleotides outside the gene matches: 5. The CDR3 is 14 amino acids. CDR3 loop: CASREGQGTYEQYF. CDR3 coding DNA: TGTGCCAGCAGAGAGGGACAGGGAACCTACGAGCAGTACTTC.

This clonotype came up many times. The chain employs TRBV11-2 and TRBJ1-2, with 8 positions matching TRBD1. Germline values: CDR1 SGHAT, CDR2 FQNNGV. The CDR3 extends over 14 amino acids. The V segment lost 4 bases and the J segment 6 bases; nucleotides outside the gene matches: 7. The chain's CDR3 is CASSWAGGADGYTF. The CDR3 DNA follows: TGTGCCAGCAGCTGGGCAGGGGGCGCCGATGGCTACACCTTC.

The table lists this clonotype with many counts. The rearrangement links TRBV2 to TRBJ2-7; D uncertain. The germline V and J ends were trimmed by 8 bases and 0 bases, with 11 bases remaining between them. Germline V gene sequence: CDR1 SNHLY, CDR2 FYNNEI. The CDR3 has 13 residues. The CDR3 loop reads CASVLGPSYEQYF. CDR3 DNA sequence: TGTGCCAGCGTCCTAGGCCCCTCCTACGAGCAGTACTTC. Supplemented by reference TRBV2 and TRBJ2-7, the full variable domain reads EPEVTQTPSHQVTQMGQEVILRCVPISNHLYFYWYRQILGQKVEFLVSFYNNEISEKSEIFDDQFSVERPDGSNFTLKIRSTKLEDSAMYFCASVLGPSYEQYFGPGTRLTVT.

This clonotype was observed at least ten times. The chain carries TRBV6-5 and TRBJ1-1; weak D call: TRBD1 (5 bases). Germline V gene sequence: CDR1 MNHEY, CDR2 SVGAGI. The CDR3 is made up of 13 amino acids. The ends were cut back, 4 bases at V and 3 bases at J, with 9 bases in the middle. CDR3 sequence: CASSSGKHTEAFF. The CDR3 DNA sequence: TGTGCCAGCAGTTCAGGGAAACACACTGAAGCTTTCTTT.

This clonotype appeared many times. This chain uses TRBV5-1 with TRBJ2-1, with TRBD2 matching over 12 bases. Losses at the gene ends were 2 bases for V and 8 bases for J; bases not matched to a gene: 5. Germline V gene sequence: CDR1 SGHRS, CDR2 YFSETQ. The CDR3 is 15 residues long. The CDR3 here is CASSFLAGGPDEQFF. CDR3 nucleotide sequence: TGCGCCAGCAGCTTCCTAGCGGGAGGGCCCGATGAGCAGTTCTTC. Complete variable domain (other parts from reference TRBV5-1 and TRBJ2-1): KAGVTQTPRYLIKTRGQQVTLSCSPISGHRSVSWYQQTPGQGLQFLFEYFSETQRNKGNFPGRFSGRQFSNSRSEMNVSTLELGDSALYLCASSFLAGGPDEQFFGPGTRLTVL.

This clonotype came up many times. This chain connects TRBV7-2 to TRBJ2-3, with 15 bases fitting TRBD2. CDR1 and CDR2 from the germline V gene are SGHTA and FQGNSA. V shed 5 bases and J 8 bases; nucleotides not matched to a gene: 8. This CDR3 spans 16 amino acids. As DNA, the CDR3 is TGTGCCAGCAGCCCCTTCGGACTAGCGGGGGGGACTACGCAGTATTTT. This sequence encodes CASSPFGLAGGTTQYF. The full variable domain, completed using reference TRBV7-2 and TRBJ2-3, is GAGVSQSPSNKVTEKGKDVELRCDPISGHTALYWYRQSLGQGLEFLIYFQGNSAPDKSGLPSDRFSAERTGGSVSTLTIQRTQQEDSAVYLCASSPFGLAGGTTQYFGPGTRLTVL.

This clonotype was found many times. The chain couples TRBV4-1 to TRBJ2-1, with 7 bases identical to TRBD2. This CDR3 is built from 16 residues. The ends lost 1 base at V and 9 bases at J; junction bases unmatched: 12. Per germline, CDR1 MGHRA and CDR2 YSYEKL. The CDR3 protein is CASSQAPRTSGGEQFF. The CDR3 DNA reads TGCGCCAGCAGCCAAGCCCCCCGGACGTCGGGAGGTGAGCAGTTCTTC.

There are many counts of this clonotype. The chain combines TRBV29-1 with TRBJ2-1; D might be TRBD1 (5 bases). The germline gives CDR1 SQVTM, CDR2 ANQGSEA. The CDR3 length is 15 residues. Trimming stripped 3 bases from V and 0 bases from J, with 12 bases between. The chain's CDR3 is CSVDRGRSSYNEQFF. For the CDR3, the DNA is TGCAGCGTTGATAGGGGAAGGAGCTCCTACAATGAGCAGTTCTTC.

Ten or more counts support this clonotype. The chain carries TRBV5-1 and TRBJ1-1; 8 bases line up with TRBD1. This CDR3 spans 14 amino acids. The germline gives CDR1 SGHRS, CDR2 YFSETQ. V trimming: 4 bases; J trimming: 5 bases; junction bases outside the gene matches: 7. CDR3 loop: CASSGQGGGTEAFF. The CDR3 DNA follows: TGCGCCAGCAGCGGACAGGGTGGGGGGACTGAAGCTTTCTTT. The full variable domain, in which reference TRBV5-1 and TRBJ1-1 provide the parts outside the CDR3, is KAGVTQTPRYLIKTRGQQVTLSCSPISGHRSVSWYQQTPGQGLQFLFEYFSETQRNKGNFPGRFSGRQFSNSRSEMNVSTLELGDSALYLCASSGQGGGTEAFFGQGTRLTVV.

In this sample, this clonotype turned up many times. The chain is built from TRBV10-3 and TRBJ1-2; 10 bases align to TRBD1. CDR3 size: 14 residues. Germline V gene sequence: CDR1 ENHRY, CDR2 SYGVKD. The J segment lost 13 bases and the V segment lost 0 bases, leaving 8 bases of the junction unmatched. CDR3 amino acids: CAISESGQGLTLTF. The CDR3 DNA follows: TGTGCCATCAGTGAGTCGGGACAGGGGCTGACTCTCACCTTC.

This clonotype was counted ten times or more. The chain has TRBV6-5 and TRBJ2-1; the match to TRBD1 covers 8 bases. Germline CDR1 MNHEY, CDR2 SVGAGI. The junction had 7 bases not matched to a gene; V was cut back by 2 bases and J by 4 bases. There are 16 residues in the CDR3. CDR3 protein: CASSYRTGIGYNEQFF. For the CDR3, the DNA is TGTGCCAGCAGTTACCGGACAGGGATTGGGTACAATGAGCAGTTCTTC.

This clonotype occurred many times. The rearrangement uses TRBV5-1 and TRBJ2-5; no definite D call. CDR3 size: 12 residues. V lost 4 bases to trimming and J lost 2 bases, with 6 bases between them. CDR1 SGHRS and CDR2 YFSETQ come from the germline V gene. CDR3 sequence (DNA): TGCGCCAGCAGCCACGATCAAGAGACCCAGTACTTC. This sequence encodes CASSHDQETQYF.

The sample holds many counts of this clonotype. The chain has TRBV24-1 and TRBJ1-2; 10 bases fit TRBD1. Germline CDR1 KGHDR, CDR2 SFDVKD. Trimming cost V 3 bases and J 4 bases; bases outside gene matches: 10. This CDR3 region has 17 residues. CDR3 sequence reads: CATSDPRGTGESYGYTF. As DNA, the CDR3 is TGTGCCACCAGTGATCCGCGGGGGACAGGGGAAAGCTATGGCTACACCTTC.

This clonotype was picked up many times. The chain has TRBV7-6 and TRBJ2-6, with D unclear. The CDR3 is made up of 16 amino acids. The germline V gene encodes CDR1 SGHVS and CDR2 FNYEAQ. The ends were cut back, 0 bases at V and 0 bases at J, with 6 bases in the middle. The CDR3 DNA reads TGTGCCAGCAGCTTAGCGACTGTCTCTGGGGCCAACGTCCTGACTTTC. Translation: CASSLATVSGANVLTF.

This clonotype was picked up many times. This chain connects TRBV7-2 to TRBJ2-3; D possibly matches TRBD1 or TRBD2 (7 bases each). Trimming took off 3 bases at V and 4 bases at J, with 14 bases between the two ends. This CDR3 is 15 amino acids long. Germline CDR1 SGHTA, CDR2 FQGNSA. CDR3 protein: CASSFAGGRADTQYF. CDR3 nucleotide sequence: TGTGCCAGCAGCTTTGCAGGGGGGAGGGCAGATACGCAGTATTTT.

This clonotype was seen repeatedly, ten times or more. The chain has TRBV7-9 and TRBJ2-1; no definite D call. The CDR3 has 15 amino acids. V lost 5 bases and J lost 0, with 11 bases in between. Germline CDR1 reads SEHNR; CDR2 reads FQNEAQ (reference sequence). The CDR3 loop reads CASSPDGNSYNEQFF. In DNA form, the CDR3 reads TGTGCCAGCAGCCCCGACGGAAACTCCTACAATGAGCAGTTCTTC.

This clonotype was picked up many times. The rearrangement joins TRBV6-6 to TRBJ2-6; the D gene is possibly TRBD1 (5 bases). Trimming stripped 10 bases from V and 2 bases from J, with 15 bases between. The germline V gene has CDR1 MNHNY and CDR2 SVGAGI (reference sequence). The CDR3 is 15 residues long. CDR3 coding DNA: TGTGCCACCAGGGTACAGCGTCCTGGGGCCAACGTCCTGACTTTC. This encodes CATRVQRPGANVLTF.